Sequencing of this TCR beta chain was carried out in a study of blood T cell repertoires in COVID-19. Study information: Nucleic acid was either cDNA or gDNA, and it came from T cells, B-cell-depleted T cells, or PBMCs.

TCRdb keeps only in-frame clones here, not all; method: immunoSEQ multiplex PCR. The sample has over 200,000 clones, over 70% seen once; the top ten hold 8.2%. Deletions cut 4 bases from V and 0 bases from J, with 9 bases between. The CDR3 sequence is 14 residues long. Germline V CDR1 and CDR2: LGHDT, YNNKEL (reference sequence). The specimen sequenced was peripheral blood. The clonotype originates from a woman aged 50 to 65 with acute or convalescent COVID-19. This sequence joins TRBV3-1 (or the pseudogene TRBV3-2) and TRBJ1-1; TRBD1 might be the D (6 bases). The CDR3: CASSLDSLNTEAFF. The CDR3 DNA sequence: TGTGCCAGCAGCCTGGACAGCTTGAACACTGAAGCTTTCTTT.